This T cell receptor beta chain was profiled in a study of T cell clonality in common variable immunodeficiency. Study-wide points: Authors noted CVID clonality's cause needs subpopulation repertoire sequencing. Compared with healthy controls, CVID subjects showed increased TCRbeta clonality, mostly in about a third.

Each donor provided roughly 5 to 8 ml of heparinized whole blood. This clone showed up many times. Its antigen is not known. The CDR3 end lies 3 residues beyond the end of the read and is filled in from the germline J gene. This table comes from immunoSEQ multiplex PCR, and its TCRdb copy is limited to in-frame clones, with some not included. This sample carries more than 30,000 clones, none of them present only once. The CDR3 covers 12 residues. CDR1 DFQATT and CDR2 SNEGSKA come from the germline V gene (reference sequence). The V end lost 8 bases, the J end lost 3 bases, and 13 bases lay between the germline ends.

The sequencing sample was made of peripheral blood mononuclear cells. The sequence came from a person aged 18-70 years in good health. The chain links TRBV20-1 to TRBJ1-2, with D possibly being TRBD1 (6 bases). The covered CDR3 bases are TGCAGTAGCCGAGGGGGAGACTATGGC. Amino acids: CSSRGGDYG. The CDR3 in its entirety is CSSRGGDYGYTF.